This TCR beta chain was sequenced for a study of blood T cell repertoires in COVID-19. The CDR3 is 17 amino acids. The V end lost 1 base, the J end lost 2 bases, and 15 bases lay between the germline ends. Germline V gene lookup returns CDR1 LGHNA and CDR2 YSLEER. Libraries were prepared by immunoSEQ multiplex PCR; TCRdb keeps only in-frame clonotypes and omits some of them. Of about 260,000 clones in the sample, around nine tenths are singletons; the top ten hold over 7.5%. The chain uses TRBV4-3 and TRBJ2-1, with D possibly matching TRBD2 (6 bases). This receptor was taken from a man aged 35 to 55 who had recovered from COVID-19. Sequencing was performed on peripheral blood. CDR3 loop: CASSQAWRDRTYNEQFF. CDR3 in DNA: TGCGCCAGCAGCCAAGCTTGGCGGGACCGTACCTACAATGAGCAGTTCTTC.